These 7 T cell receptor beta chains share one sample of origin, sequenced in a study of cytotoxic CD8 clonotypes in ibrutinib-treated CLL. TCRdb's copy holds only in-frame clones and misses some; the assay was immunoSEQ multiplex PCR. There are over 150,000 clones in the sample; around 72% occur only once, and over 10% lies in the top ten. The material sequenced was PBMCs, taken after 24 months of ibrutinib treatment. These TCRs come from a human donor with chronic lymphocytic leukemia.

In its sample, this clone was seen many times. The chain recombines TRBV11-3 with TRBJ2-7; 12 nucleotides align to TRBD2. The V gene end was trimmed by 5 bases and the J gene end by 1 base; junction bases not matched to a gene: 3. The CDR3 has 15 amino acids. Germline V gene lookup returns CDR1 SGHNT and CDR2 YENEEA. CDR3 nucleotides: TGTGCCAGCAGCCTCGGGACTAGCGGGTCCTACGAGCAGTACTTC. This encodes CASSLGTSGSYEQYF. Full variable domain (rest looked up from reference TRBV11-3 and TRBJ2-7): EAGVVQSPRYKIIEKKQPVAFWCNPISGHNTLYWYLQNLGQGPELLIRYENEEAVDDSQLPKDRFSAERLKGVDSTLKIQPAELGDSAVYLCASSLGTSGSYEQYFGPGTRLTVT.

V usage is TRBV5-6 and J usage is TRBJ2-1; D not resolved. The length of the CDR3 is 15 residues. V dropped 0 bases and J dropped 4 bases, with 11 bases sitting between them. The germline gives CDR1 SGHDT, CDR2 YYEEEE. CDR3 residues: CASSLAQRLYNEQFF. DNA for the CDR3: TGTGCCAGCAGCTTGGCCCAGCGACTTTACAATGAGCAGTTCTTC.

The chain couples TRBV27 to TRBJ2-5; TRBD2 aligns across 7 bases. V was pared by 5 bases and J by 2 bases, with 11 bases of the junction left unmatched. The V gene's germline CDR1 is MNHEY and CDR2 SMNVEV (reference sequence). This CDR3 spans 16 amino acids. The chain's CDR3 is CASSLLAGTLQETQYF. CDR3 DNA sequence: TGTGCCAGCAGTCTATTAGCGGGTACATTGCAAGAGACCCAGTACTTC.

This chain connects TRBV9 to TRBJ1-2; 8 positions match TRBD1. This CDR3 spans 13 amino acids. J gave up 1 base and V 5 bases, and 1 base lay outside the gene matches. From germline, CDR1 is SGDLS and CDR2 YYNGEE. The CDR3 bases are TGTGCCAGCAGGGGACAGGATAACTATGGCTACACCTTC. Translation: CASRGQDNYGYTF.

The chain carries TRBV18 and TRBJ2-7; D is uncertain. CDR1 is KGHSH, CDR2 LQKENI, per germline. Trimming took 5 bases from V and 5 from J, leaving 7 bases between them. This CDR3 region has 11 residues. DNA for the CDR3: TGTGCCAGCTCATCGGTCAACGAGCAGTACTTC. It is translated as CASSSVNEQYF.

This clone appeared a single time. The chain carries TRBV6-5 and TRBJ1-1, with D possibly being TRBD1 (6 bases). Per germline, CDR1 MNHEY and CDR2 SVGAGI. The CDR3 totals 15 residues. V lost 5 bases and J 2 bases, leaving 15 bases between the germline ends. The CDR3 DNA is TGTGCCAGCAGTGCCCTCAGGGGCTTTAACACTGAAGCTTTCTTT. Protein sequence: CASSALRGFNTEAFF.

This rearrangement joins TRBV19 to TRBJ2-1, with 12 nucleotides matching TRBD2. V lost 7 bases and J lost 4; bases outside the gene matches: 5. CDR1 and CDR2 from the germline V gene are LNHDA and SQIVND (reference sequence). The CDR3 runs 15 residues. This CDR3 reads CASIDGLAGYNEQFF. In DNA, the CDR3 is TGTGCCAGTATCGATGGACTAGCGGGATACAATGAGCAGTTCTTC.